Ten or more counts support the clone carrying this TCR beta chain. This sample stems from a study of CDR3 diversity in severe acne. Via MiXCR, TCRdb re-called the PCR reads, giving one row per CDR3 protein. The table lists approximately 79,000 distinct CDR3 sequences, about 50% of them singletons. CDR3 length equals 15 residues. V was trimmed by 1 base and J by 2 bases, leaving 12 bases between them. Germline assignment: CDR1 SGHDN and CDR2 FVKESK. Sequencing was performed on blood. The chain employs TRBV14 and TRBJ2-7; either TRBD1 or TRBD2 may supply D (5 bases each). The TCR was taken from a male donor in good health, serving as a control. DNA for the CDR3: TGTGCCAGCAGCCAAGTGGGGGTAGGAGCCTACGAGCAGTACTTC. The encoded protein is CASSQVGVGAYEQYF.